This is a list of T cell receptor beta chains from one sample in a study of beta chain features in type 1 diabetes. The assay was immunoSEQ multiplex PCR, and TCRdb's table has in-frame clones only and misses some. The sample contains hundreds of thousands of clones, more than 9.5% of which appear only once. The sequencing input was naive CD4+ T cells from blood. These receptor sequences come from a woman aged 18-29 years in good health. Each CDR3 is given with its conserved first and last residue. Fields, in order: clone size, D gene, V gene, J gene, CDR3 DNA, CDR3 protein. The D gene is left open where the match is weak. Size is omitted from some rows. Given values are once, few, many or a class for expanded clones.

>NA|TRBD2|TRBV9|TRBJ2-7
TGTGCCAGCAGCGTAGACGGGAGGGGTCACTACGAGCAGTACTTC
CASSVDGRGHYEQYF
>NA|NA|TRBV9|TRBJ1-5
TGTGCCAGCAGCGTAGGGGACACCTATCAGCCCCAGCATTTT
CASSVGDTYQPQHF
>few|NA|TRBV30|TRBJ2-4
TGTGCCTGGAGTGCCTCGGGACTTCTTAAGACCAAAAACATTCAGTACTTC
CAWSASGLLKTKNIQYF
>few|TRBD1|TRBV9|TRBJ1-1
TGTGCCAGCAGCGTAGGGTCAGGGGGAGAAGCTTTCTTT
CASSVGSGGEAFF
>few|NA|TRBV18|TRBJ2-2
TGTGCCAGCAAAACAGCCTCCGCGAACACCGGGGAGCTGTTTTTT
CASKTASANTGELFF
>NA|TRBD2|TRBV28|TRBJ2-3
TGTGCCAGCAGACTAGCGGGGTTAGATACGCAGTATTTT
CASRLAGLDTQYF
>NA|NA|TRBV7-2|TRBJ2-1
TGTGCCAGCAGCTTGGGCCCTAGCTCCTACAATGAGCAGTTCTTC
CASSLGPSSYNEQFF
>NA|NA|TRBV7-3|TRBJ2-5
TGTGCCAGCAGCTTGAGCAGTGCCGACCAAGAGACCCAGTACTTC
CASSLSSADQETQYF
>NA|NA|TRBV2|TRBJ2-5
TGTGCCAGCAGTGAAGCAGAGACCCAGTACTTC
CASSEAETQYF
>NA|NA|TRBV27|TRBJ1-5
TGTGCCAGCAGTTTAAGGGATCAGCCCCAGCATTTT
CASSLRDQPQHF
>NA|TRBD2|TRBV5-4|TRBJ2-1
TGTGCCAGCAGCCCAGGGACTAGCGGGAGGCGTGAGCAGTTCTTC
CASSPGTSGRREQFF
>NA|NA|TRBV27|TRBJ1-1
TGTGCCAGCACCCCCCTTGGGAGGAACACTGAAGCTTTCTTT
CASTPLGRNTEAFF
>many|NA|TRBV2|TRBJ2-4
TGTGCCAGCAGCCGAAACATTCAGTACTTC
CASSRNIQYF
>few|NA|TRBV19|TRBJ2-6
TGTGCCAGTATCGGGACACCACCTTCTGGGGCCAACGTCCTGACTTTC
CASIGTPPSGANVLTF
>NA|NA|TRBV9|TRBJ2-4
TGTGCCAGCAGCGAGGGTCGAGCCAAAAACATTCAGTACTTC
CASSEGRAKNIQYF
>NA|NA|TRBV12-5|TRBJ2-2
TGTGCTAGTGGTTCCTCCGCAAGCACCGGGGAGCTGTTTTTT
CASGSSASTGELFF
>few|NA|TRBV7-2|TRBJ1-3
TGTGCCAGCAGCTTAGCGCTACCGGGGGCCACTTTAGGAAACACCATATATTTT
CASSLALPGATLGNTIYF
>few|NA|TRBV9|TRBJ1-2
TGTGCCAGCAGCGCGGGAGTAAGTGGCTACACCTTC
CASSAGVSGYTF
>NA|TRBD2|TRBV19|TRBJ2-1
TGTGCCAGTAGTATAGATTCTAGCGGGAGGTACAATGAGCAGTTCTTC
CASSIDSSGRYNEQFF
>NA|NA|TRBV11-2|TRBJ1-2
TGTGCCAGCAGCTTAACCCAGGGTTGGGTTGACTATGGCTACACCTTC
CASSLTQGWVDYGYTF
>NA|NA|TRBV19|TRBJ2-3
TGTGCCAGTAGTATTGGCACAGATACGCAGTATTTT
CASSIGTDTQYF
>few|NA|TRBV5-1|TRBJ2-7
TGCGCCAGCAGCTTGGTCCCCACCGGGTACGAGCAGTACTTC
CASSLVPTGYEQYF
>NA|NA|TRBV14|TRBJ2-1
TGTGCCAGCAGCCAAGACCGAGGGGCGATATACAATGAGCAGTTCTTC
CASSQDRGAIYNEQFF
>NA|NA|TRBV4-1|TRBJ2-3
TGCGCCAGCAGCCAAGTGGGGGTAAGCACAGATACGCAGTATTTT
CASSQVGVSTDTQYF
>NA|NA|TRBV29-1|TRBJ2-3
TGCAGCGTTACCAGGGAGACCTCTAGCACAGATACGCAGTATTTT
CSVTRETSSTDTQYF
>few|TRBD2|TRBV19|TRBJ2-5
TGTGCCAGTAGTATGCGGGGGCAAGAGACCCAGTACTTC
CASSMRGQETQYF
>NA|TRBD1|TRBV9|TRBJ2-1
TGTGCCAGCAGCGTGCAGGGGGCATCACGGTACAATGAGCAGTTCTTC
CASSVQGASRYNEQFF
>few|TRBD2|TRBV4-1|TRBJ2-3
TGCGCCAGCAGCCGAACCGGACTAGCTGCGGATACGCAGTATTTT
CASSRTGLAADTQYF
>NA|NA|TRBV7-2|TRBJ2-5
TGTGCCAGCACCTTCGGGGTTTGGGAGACCCAGTACTTC
CASTFGVWETQYF
>few|NA|TRBV29-1|TRBJ2-3
TGCAGCGTTGAAAGGCCGGAGGATACGCAGTATTTT
CSVERPEDTQYF
>NA|NA|TRBV10-3|TRBJ1-1
TGTGCCATCAGTGAGTCGGGCAGGGATTATGCTTTCTTT
CAISESGRDYAFF
>few|NA|TRBV4-2|TRBJ2-7
TGTGCCAGCAGCCAACAGGGACGGCAATACGAGCAGTACTTC
CASSQQGRQYEQYF
>few|TRBD2|TRBV4-1|TRBJ2-1
TGCGCCAGCAGCCAAGACAACAAGCTTAAGACTAGCGGGAGTATGAATGAGCAGTTCTTC
CASSQDNKLKTSGSMNEQFF
>few|NA|TRBV14|TRBJ1-2
TGTGCCAGCAGCCAAGTAGGCTATGGCTACACCTTC
CASSQVGYGYTF
>NA|NA|TRBV6-5|TRBJ2-2
TGTGCCAGCCGCCGCGGCGTCTTCACCGGGGAGCTGTTTTTT
CASRRGVFTGELFF
>NA|NA|TRBV7-9|TRBJ2-1
TGTGCCAGCAGCTTAGCGAAGGCTTCCAATGAGCAGTTCTTC
CASSLAKASNEQFF
>once|NA|TRBV4-3|TRBJ2-2
TGCGCCAGCAGCCAACGGACCACCGGGGAGCTGTTTTTT
CASSQRTTGELFF
>NA|NA|TRBV6-5|TRBJ2-1
TGTGCCAGCAGTTACGACAAAAGCTCCTACAATGAGCAGTTCTTC
CASSYDKSSYNEQFF
>NA|TRBD1|TRBV2|TRBJ1-3
TGTGCCAGCAGTTGGGACAGGGGAAACACCATATATTTT
CASSWDRGNTIYF
>NA|TRBD1|TRBV7-2|TRBJ2-1
TGTGCCAGCAGCTACAGACAGGGGAATGAGCAGTTCTTC
CASSYRQGNEQFF
>few|NA|TRBV6-5|TRBJ2-1
TGTGCCAGCAGCAGGGACAATGAGCAGTTCTTC
CASSRDNEQFF
>NA|TRBD1|TRBV18|TRBJ2-4
TGTGCCAGCTCACCGGGACAGGGGGACATTCAGTACTTC
CASSPGQGDIQYF
>NA|NA|TRBV7-9|TRBJ1-5
TGTGCCAGCAGCTTAACTAGCAATCAGCCCCAGCATTTT
CASSLTSNQPQHF
>few|NA|TRBV4-1|TRBJ2-3
TGCGCCAGCAGCCCCTTGGGGGTGACAGATACGCAGTATTTT
CASSPLGVTDTQYF
>NA|NA|TRBV27|TRBJ1-1
TGTGCCAGCAGTTTTATGCAGAACACTGAAGCTTTCTTT
CASSFMQNTEAFF
>few|TRBD1|TRBV5-1|TRBJ2-2
TGCGCCAGCAGCTTGAACAGGGGGAACACCGGGGAGCTGTTTTTT
CASSLNRGNTGELFF
>few|NA|TRBV29-1|TRBJ2-1
TGCAGCGTTGAAGAACCAGTGCCACCCTACAATGAGCAGTTCTTC
CSVEEPVPPYNEQFF
>few|TRBD2|TRBV4-1|TRBJ2-4
TGCGCCAGCAGCCTTCCGACTAGCGGGGGCCCCGTAGCCAAAAACATTCAGTACTTC
CASSLPTSGGPVAKNIQYF
>NA|NA|TRBV9|TRBJ2-1
TGTGCCAGCAGCCCTACCTACGATGAGCAGTTCTTC
CASSPTYDEQFF
>NA|NA|TRBV4-1|TRBJ2-2
TGCGCCAGCAGCCCCAGGGTCGGGGAGCTGTTTTTT
CASSPRVGELFF
>NA|NA|TRBV4-2|TRBJ2-1
TGTGCCAGCAGCCAAGATTCTGGGCGGGTTAGTGAGCAGTTCTTC
CASSQDSGRVSEQFF